This T cell receptor (beta chain) was sequenced for a study of cytomegalovirus exposure and HLA in healthy donors. Regarding the study as a whole: Cytomegalovirus association was listed for 164 TCR beta chains. Reportedly, fewer N-insertions than the approximately 600-donor mean appeared in an Asian-associated ancestry cluster in a later analysis. A link between a missense DCLRE1C variant and TCR beta V- and J-gene trimming emerged from a later analysis. HLA alleles were associated with roughly 15,000 TCR beta sequences in a later analysis at 0.05 false discovery rate.

The primer mix had 60 Vbeta and 13 Jbeta primers. Using immunoSEQ multiplex PCR, the repertoire was profiled, and TCRdb retains in-frame clones only, with some absent. The table lists over 150,000 clones, 74% of them singletons, with roughly 2.2% in the top ten. The CDR3 has 15 residues. The ends lost 4 bases at V and 9 bases at J; junction bases unmatched: 11. The germline CDR1 and CDR2 sequences are SGHNT and YYREEE (reference sequence). This clone was observed a handful of times. The target antigen is unknown. The specimen sequenced was PBMCs. The clonotype was recovered from a man between 25 and 39 years old in good health and CMV-seronegative. V is TRBV5-4 and J is TRBJ2-1, with 9 nucleotides matching TRBD2. CDR3 region: CASSLAAGGPSEQFF. CDR3 sequence (DNA): TGTGCCAGCAGCCTGGCGGCGGGGGGGCCGTCTGAGCAGTTCTTC.